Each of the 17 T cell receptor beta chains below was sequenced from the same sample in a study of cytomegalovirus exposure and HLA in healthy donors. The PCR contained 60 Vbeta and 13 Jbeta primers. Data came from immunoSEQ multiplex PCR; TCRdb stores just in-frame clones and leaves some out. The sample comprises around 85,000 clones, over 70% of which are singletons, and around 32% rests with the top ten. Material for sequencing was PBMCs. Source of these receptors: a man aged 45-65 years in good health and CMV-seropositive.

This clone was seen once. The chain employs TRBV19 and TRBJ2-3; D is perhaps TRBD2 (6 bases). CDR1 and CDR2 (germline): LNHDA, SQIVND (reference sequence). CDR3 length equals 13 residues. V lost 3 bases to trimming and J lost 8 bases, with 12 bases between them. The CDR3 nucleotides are TGTGCCAGTAGTATTAGACCGGAGGGTACGCAGTATTTT. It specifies CASSIRPEGTQYF.

CDR3 sequence reads: CASSQLIAGGLFF. DNA of the CDR3: TGCGCCAGCAGCCAACTAATAGCGGGAGGGCTGTTTTTT. The chain recombines TRBV4-1 with TRBJ2-2; TRBD2 aligns across 10 bases. V was clipped by 2 bases and J by 13 bases; unmatched bases: 4. Germline V gene data show CDR1 as MGHRA and CDR2 as YSYEKL. The CDR3 loop spans 13 amino acids.

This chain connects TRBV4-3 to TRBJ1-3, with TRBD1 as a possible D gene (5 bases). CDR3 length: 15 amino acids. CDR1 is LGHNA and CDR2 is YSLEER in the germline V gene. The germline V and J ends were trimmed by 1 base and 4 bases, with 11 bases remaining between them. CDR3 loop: CASSQGRGEGNTIYF. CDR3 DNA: TGCGCCAGCAGCCAAGGCCGGGGGGAGGGAAACACCATATATTTT.

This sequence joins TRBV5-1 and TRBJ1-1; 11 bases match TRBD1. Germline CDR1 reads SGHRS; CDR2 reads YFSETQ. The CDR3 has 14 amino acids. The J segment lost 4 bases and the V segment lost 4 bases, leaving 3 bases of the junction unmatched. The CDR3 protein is CASSPGQGATEAFF. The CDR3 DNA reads TGCGCCAGCAGCCCCGGACAGGGGGCCACTGAAGCTTTCTTT.

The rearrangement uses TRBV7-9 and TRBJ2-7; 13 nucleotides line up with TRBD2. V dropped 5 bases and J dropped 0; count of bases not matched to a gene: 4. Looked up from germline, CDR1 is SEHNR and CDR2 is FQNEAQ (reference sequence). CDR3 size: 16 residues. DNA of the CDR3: TGTGCCAGCAGCCATAGGACTAGCGGGAGCTCCTACGAGCAGTACTTC. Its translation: CASSHRTSGSSYEQYF. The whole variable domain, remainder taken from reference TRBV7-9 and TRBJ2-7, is DTGVSQNPRHKITKRGQNVTFRCDPISEHNRLYWYRQTLGQGPEFLTYFQNEAQLEKSRLLSDRFSAERPKGSFSTLEIQRTEQGDSAMYLCASSHRTSGSSYEQYFGPGTRLTVT.

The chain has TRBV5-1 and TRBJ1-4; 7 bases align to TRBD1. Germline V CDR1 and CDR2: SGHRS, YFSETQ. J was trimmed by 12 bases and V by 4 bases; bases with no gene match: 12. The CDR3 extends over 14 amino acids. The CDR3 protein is CASSPRPTDRELFF. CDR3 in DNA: TGCGCCAGCAGCCCCCGACCAACAGACAGGGAACTGTTTTTT.

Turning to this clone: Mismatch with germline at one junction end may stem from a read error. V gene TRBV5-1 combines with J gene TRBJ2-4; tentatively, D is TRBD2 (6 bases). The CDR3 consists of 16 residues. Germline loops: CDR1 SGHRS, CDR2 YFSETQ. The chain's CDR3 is CASSLEGLGIKNSQYF. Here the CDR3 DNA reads TGCGCCAGCAGCTTGGAGGGACTGGGGATTAAAAACAGTCAGTACTTC.

The CDR3 DNA sequence: TGCGCCAGCAGTGACTACCCCGGGACAGTTATCTACGAGCAGTACTTC. It codes for CASSDYPGTVIYEQYF. The V gene is TRBV5-1, the J gene TRBJ2-7; 7 nucleotides line up with TRBD1. This CDR3 contains 16 residues. With 5 bases clipped from V and 3 bases from J, the junction kept 14 bases outside the gene matches. Germline assignment: CDR1 SGHRS and CDR2 YFSETQ.

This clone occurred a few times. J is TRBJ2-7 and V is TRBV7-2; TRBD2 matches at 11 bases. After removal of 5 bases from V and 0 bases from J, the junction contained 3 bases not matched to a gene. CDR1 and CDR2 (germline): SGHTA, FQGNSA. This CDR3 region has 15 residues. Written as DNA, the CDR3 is TGTGCCAGCAGCGCCACTAGCGGGAGCTCCTACGAGCAGTACTTC. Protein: CASSATSGSSYEQYF.

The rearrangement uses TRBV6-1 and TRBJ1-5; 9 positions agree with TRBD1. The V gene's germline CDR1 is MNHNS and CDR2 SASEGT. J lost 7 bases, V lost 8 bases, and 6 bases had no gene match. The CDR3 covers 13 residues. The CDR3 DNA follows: TGTGCCAGCCGGACAGGGGAAATGCAGCCCCAGCATTTT. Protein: CASRTGEMQPQHF.

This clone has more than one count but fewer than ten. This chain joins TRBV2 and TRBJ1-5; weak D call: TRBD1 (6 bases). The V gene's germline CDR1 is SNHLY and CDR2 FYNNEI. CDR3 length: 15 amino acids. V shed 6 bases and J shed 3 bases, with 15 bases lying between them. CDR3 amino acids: CASRATTGTNQPQHF. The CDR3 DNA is TGTGCCAGCAGAGCCACCACAGGGACCAATCAGCCCCAGCATTTT.

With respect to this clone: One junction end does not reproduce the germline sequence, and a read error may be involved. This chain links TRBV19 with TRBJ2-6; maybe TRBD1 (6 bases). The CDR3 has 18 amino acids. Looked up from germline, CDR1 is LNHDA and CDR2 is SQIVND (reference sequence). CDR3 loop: CASSIQGKGSSGANGLTF. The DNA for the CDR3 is TGTGCCAGTAGTATACAGGGGAAGGGAAGTTCTGGGGCCAACGGCCTGACTTTC.

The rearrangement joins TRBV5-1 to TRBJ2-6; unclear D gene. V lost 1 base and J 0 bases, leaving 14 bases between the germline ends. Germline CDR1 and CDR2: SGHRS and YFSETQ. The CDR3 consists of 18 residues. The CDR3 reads CASSLRGRGISGANVLTF. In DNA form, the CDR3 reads TGCGCCAGCAGCTTGAGAGGTCGAGGTATCTCTGGGGCCAACGTCCTGACTTTC.

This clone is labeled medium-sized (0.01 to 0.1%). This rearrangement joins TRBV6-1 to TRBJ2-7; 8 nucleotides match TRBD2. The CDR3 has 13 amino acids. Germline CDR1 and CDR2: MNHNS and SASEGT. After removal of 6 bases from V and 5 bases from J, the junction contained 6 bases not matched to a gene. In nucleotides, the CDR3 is TGTGCCAGCAGGCTAGCGGGTAACCACGAGCAGTACTTC. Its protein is CASRLAGNHEQYF.

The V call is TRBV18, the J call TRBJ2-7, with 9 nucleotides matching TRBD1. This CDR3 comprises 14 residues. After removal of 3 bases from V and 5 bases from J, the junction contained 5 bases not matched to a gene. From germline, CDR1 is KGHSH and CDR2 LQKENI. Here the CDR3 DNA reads TGTGCCAGCTCACCCGGACAGGGGAGGCACGAGCAGTACTTC. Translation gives CASSPGQGRHEQYF.

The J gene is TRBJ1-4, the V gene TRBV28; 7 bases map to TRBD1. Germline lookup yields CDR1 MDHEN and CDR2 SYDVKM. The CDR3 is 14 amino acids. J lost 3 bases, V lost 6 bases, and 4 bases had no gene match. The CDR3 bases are TGTGCCAGCAGCCCCAGGGGGGCTAATGAAAAACTGTTTTTT. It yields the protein CASSPRGANEKLFF.

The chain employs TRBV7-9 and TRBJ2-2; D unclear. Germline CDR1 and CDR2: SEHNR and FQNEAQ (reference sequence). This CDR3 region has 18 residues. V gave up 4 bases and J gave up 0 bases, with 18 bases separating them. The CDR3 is CASSSRSSGGANTGELFF. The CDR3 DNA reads TGTGCCAGCAGCTCTCGCTCCTCCGGCGGAGCGAACACCGGGGAGCTGTTTTTT.